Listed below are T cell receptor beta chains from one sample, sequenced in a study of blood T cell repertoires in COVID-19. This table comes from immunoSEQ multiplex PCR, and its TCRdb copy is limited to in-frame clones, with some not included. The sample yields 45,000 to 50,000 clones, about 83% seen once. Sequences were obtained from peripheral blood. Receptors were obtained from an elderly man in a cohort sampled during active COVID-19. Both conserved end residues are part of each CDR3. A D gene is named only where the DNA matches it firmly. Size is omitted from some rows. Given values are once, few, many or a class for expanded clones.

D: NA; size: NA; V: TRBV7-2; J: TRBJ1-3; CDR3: CASSRRGSGEIASGNTIYF; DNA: TGTGCCAGCAGCCGCAGAGGGAGCGGGGAAATAGCCTCTGGAAACACCATATATTTT
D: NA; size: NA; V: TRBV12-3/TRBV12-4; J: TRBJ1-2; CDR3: CASSEEEFYGYTF; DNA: TGTGCCAGCAGTGAAGAGGAATTCTATGGCTACACCTTC
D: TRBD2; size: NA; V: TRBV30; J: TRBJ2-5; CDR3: CAWSKRDGKETQYF; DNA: TGTGCCTGGAGTAAGCGGGATGGAAAAGAGACCCAGTACTTC
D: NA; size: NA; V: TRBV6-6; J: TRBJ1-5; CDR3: CASNEVRETRPQHF; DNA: TGTGCCAGCAACGAAGTCAGGGAAACGCGGCCCCAGCATTTT
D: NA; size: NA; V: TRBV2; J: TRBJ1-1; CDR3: CASTGTKGTEAFF; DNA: TGTGCCAGCACCGGGACAAAGGGTACTGAAGCTTTCTTT
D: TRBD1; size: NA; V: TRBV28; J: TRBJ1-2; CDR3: CASSFIGTGAYGYTF; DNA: TGTGCCAGCAGTTTCATCGGGACAGGCGCCTATGGCTACACCTTC
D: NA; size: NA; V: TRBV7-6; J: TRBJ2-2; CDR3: CASSPSGSTTGELFF; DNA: TGTGCCAGCAGCCCTTCAGGGTCGACCACCGGGGAGCTGTTTTTT
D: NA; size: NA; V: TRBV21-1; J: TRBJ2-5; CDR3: CASSKFRPGGMETQYF; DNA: TGTGCCAGCAGCAAGTTTAGGCCAGGGGGTATGGAGACCCAGTACTTC
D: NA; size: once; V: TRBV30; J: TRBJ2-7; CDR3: CAWLSRTAGKQYF; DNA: TGTGCCTGGTTGTCCCGGACCGCGGGGAAGCAGTACTTC
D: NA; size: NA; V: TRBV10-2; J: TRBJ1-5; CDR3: CASSEPGGSNQPQHF; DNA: TGCGCCAGCAGTGAGCCCGGCGGGAGCAATCAGCCCCAGCATTTT
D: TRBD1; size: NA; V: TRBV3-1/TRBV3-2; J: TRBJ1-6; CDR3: CASSQQGGRSPLHF; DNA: TGTGCCAGCAGCCAACAGGGGGGTAGATCACCCCTCCACTTT
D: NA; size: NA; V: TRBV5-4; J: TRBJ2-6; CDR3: CASSLRGGANVLTF; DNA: TGTGCCAGCAGCTTGCGCGGGGGCGCCAACGTCCTGACTTTC
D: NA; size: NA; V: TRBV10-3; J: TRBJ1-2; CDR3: CAISESIGGGGYTF; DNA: TGTGCCATCAGTGAGTCGATTGGGGGAGGCGGCTACACCTTC
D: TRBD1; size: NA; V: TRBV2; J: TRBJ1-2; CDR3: CASSEGGQGRRGYTF; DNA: TGTGCCAGCAGTGAAGGGGGACAGGGGAGAAGGGGCTACACCTTC
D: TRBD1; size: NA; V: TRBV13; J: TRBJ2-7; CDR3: CASSLGQGINEQYF; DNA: TGTGCCAGCAGCTTGGGACAGGGAATCAACGAGCAGTACTTC